A single sample is the source of the 27 T cell receptor beta chains below, sequenced in a study of cytomegalovirus exposure and HLA in healthy donors. Here immunoSEQ multiplex PCR was the method, and the copy in TCRdb shows in-frame clones only, minus some. The sample shows more than 120,000 clones, 85% to 90% of them seen only once. Sequenced: PBMCs. The receptors come from a man between 18 and 29 years old in good health and CMV-seropositive.

J is TRBJ2-2 and V is TRBV7-3; maybe TRBD2 (5 bases). The CDR3 spans 14 residues. V was cut by 8 bases and J by 5 bases, with 15 bases left in between. From germline, CDR1 is SGHTA and CDR2 FQGTGA. This CDR3 reads CASGESGETGELFF. The CDR3 DNA sequence: TGTGCCAGCGGAGAAAGTGGGGAGACCGGGGAGCTGTTTTTT.

The chain couples TRBV10-2 to TRBJ1-1; 7 nucleotides agree with TRBD1. CDR3 length: 14 amino acids. The germline V gene has CDR1 WSHSY and CDR2 SAAADI. V shed 7 bases, J shed 6 bases, and the junction held 11 bases outside the gene matches. CDR3 bases: TGCGCCAGCACCAACCACTACAGGGGAGCTGAAGCTTTCTTT. This translates into CASTNHYRGAEAFF.

The V gene is TRBV5-6, the J gene TRBJ2-1; no clear D gene. The CDR3 covers 15 residues. From germline, CDR1 is SGHDT and CDR2 YYEEEE. With 4 bases removed from V and 5 bases from J, the gap between germline ends came to 16 bases. CDR3: CASSPPGFKNNEQFF. The CDR3 bases are TGTGCCAGCAGCCCCCCCGGGTTTAAGAACAATGAGCAGTTCTTC. The whole variable domain, filled in from reference TRBV5-6 and TRBJ2-1, reads DAGVTQSPTHLIKTRGQQVTLRCSPKSGHDTVSWYQQALGQGPQFIFQYYEEEERQRGNFPDRFSGHQFPNYSSELNVNALLLGDSALYLCASSPPGFKNNEQFFGPGTRLTVL.

Concerning this clone itself: Other DNA sequences from this sample encode an identical CDR3 as well. The chain carries TRBV6-5 and TRBJ1-1; 7 nucleotides align to TRBD1. Germline CDR1 MNHEY, CDR2 SVGAGI. Trimming cost V 4 bases and J 1 base; bases outside gene matches: 3. The CDR3 length is 14 residues. CDR3 protein: CASSWDRKNTEAFF. The CDR3 DNA reads as TGTGCCAGCAGTTGGGACAGAAAGAACACTGAAGCTTTCTTT.

The chain links TRBV11-3 to TRBJ2-2; possible D gene TRBD2, 6 bases. V shed 5 bases and J shed 4 bases, with 11 bases lying between them. CDR3 length: 14 residues. Looked up from germline, CDR1 is SGHNT and CDR2 is YENEEA. CDR3 residues: CASSLLAGTGELFF. The CDR3, as DNA: TGTGCCAGCAGCCTACTAGCTGGCACCGGGGAGCTGTTTTTT.

This clone was detected ten times or more. J is TRBJ2-7 and V is TRBV7-9; 8 bases fit TRBD1. Germline assignment: CDR1 SEHNR and CDR2 FQNEAQ (reference sequence). V lost 9 bases to trimming and J lost 2 bases; unmatched junction nucleotides: 12. CDR3 length: 15 amino acids. CDR3 in DNA: TGTGCCAGTGCGGAGAGGACAGGGATCACCTACGAGCAGTACTTC. Amino acids: CASAERTGITYEQYF.

This chain uses TRBV11-2 with TRBJ1-4; TRBD1 is a possible D gene (5 bases). Germline CDR1 is SGHAT and CDR2 is FQNNGV. The V end lost 0 bases, the J end lost 10 bases, and 9 bases lay between the germline ends. This CDR3 is built from 13 residues. CDR3: CASSLDPGGKLFF. The CDR3 coding sequence is TGTGCCAGCAGCTTAGACCCGGGGGGAAAACTGTTTTTT.

V and J are TRBV10-3 and TRBJ2-3; TRBD2 might be the D (6 bases). The V end was cut by 6 bases, the J end by 4 bases, with 23 bases between. Germline V gene sequence: CDR1 ENHRY, CDR2 SYGVKD. The CDR3 is made up of 17 amino acids. The DNA of the CDR3 is TGTGCCATCAGGTCTGGATTAGCGGAAGAACTTTCAGATACGCAGTATTTT. This sequence encodes CAIRSGLAEELSDTQYF.

The CDR3 reads CSVTTGPSNSPLHF. CDR3 DNA sequence: TGCAGCGTGACTACAGGGCCTAGTAATTCACCCCTCCACTTT. The genes are TRBV29-1 and TRBJ1-6, with D possibly being TRBD1 (6 bases). Germline lookup yields CDR1 SQVTM and CDR2 ANQGSEA. This CDR3 has 14 amino acids. V dropped 6 bases and J dropped 6 bases, with 15 bases sitting between them.

V usage is TRBV7-2 and J usage is TRBJ1-5; 7 bases fit TRBD1. The CDR3 has 14 residues. Losses at the gene ends were 8 bases for V and 1 base for J; bases not matched to a gene: 5. Germline CDR1 SGHTA, CDR2 FQGNSA. This CDR3 is CASVRQGSNQPQHF. DNA for the CDR3: TGTGCCAGCGTCCGACAGGGAAGCAATCAGCCCCAGCATTTT.

The chain combines TRBV6-5 with TRBJ2-7; TRBD1 agrees at 7 bases. V lost 4 bases to trimming and J lost 7 bases; unmatched junction nucleotides: 16. The V gene's germline CDR1 is MNHEY and CDR2 SVGAGI. This CDR3 has 16 residues. CDR3 residues: CASSSQGLTLPKEQYF. CDR3 DNA sequence: TGTGCCAGCAGTTCACAGGGGTTAACGCTTCCTAAGGAGCAGTACTTC.

This chain joins TRBV7-9 and TRBJ2-3; 15 bases align to TRBD2. The CDR3 length is 16 residues. The V and J ends lost 4 bases and 6 bases, in that order; junction bases with no gene match: 5. Germline CDR1 is SEHNR and CDR2 is FQNEAQ (reference sequence). DNA for the CDR3: TGTGCCAGCAGCTGGACTAGCGGGAGGGCCATCGATACGCAGTATTTT. This gives the protein CASSWTSGRAIDTQYF.

V usage is TRBV5-1 and J usage is TRBJ2-7, with 9 bases aligning to TRBD1. The CDR3 covers 16 residues. Germline-derived CDR1 and CDR2 are SGHRS and YFSETQ. The V and J ends lost 3 bases and 7 bases, in that order; junction bases with no gene match: 14. The CDR3 region is CASSSHRDREVREQYF. The CDR3 DNA is TGCGCCAGCAGCTCCCACCGGGACAGGGAGGTTAGGGAGCAGTACTTC.

The chain uses TRBV27 and TRBJ1-3; D is ambiguous. The CDR3 contains 13 residues. With 6 bases removed from V and 0 bases from J, the gap between germline ends came to 6 bases. Germline loops: CDR1 MNHEY, CDR2 SMNVEV (reference sequence). CDR3 sequence reads: CASSLNSGNTIYF. The CDR3 bases are TGTGCCAGCAGCCTAAACTCTGGAAACACCATATATTTT.

The DNA for the CDR3 is TGTGCCAGCTCCCTACTGTGGGAAAAACTGTTTTTT. This translates into CASSLLWEKLFF. This chain links TRBV6-1 with TRBJ1-4, with no clear D. V lost 8 bases and J 8 bases, leaving 12 bases between the germline ends. This CDR3 has 12 amino acids. Germline loops: CDR1 MNHNS, CDR2 SASEGT.

Here the CDR3 DNA reads TGTGCCAGCAGCTCGTTAAAACTGTTTTTT. Its translation: CASSSLKLFF. The chain is built from TRBV5-4 and TRBJ1-4; the D is unclear. This CDR3 region has 10 residues. Trimming cost V 3 bases and J 10 bases, with 4 bases left between them. Per germline, CDR1 SGHNT and CDR2 YYREEE (reference sequence).

The J gene is TRBJ1-1, the V gene TRBV5-3; no definite D call. TRBV5-3 is marked as an open reading frame, function uncertain. The CDR3 is made up of 13 amino acids. Trimming stripped 4 bases from V and 4 bases from J, with 11 bases between. The CDR3: CARSLVAGTEAFF. The DNA of the CDR3 is TGTGCCAGAAGCCTGGTGGCGGGCACTGAAGCTTTCTTT.

V and J are TRBV9 and TRBJ1-4; TRBD1 agrees at 8 bases. This CDR3 has 16 amino acids. V dropped 4 bases and J dropped 2; count of bases not matched to a gene: 7. From germline, CDR1 is SGDLS and CDR2 YYNGEE. CDR3 nucleotide sequence: TGTGCCAGCAGCAACGACAGGGGTGGGACTAATGAAAAACTGTTTTTT. Translation gives CASSNDRGGTNEKLFF. The variable domain in full, with the rest retrieved from reference TRBV9 and TRBJ1-4, is DSGVTQTPKHLITATGQRVTLRCSPRSGDLSVYWYQQSLDQGLQFLIQYYNGEERAKGNILERFSAQQFPDLHSELNLSSLELGDSALYFCASSNDRGGTNEKLFFGSGTQLSVL.

This sequence joins TRBV30 and TRBJ2-3; 7 bases line up with TRBD2. Germline assignment: CDR1 GTSNPN and CDR2 SVGIG (reference sequence). The junction had 8 bases not matched to a gene; V was cut back by 1 base and J by 4 bases. CDR3 length: 15 residues. The CDR3 coding sequence is TGTGCCTGGAGTGCTAGCGGACGGGCGGCAGATACGCAGTATTTT. This codes for CAWSASGRAADTQYF.

The chain is built from TRBV7-8 and TRBJ1-2; D ambiguous. The CDR3 totals 19 residues. V dropped 3 bases and J dropped 2 bases, with 25 bases sitting between them. Germline CDR1 is SGHVS and CDR2 is FQNEAQ. The CDR3 DNA reads TGTGCCAGCAGCTTGGTTCCCCCGCGGAGACGGATGCGAAACTATGGCTACACCTTC. Protein product: CASSLVPPRRRMRNYGYTF.

The rearrangement joins TRBV5-1 to TRBJ2-1, with D possibly being TRBD1 (6 bases). V lost 3 bases to trimming and J lost 8 bases, with 12 bases between them. The CDR3 consists of 13 residues. Germline V gene data show CDR1 as SGHRS and CDR2 as YFSETQ. The DNA for the CDR3 is TGCGCCAGCAGCTCCGGGACAATTGATGAGCAGTTCTTC. Translated, it gives CASSSGTIDEQFF.

The CDR3 DNA follows: TGCAGCGTACGAGCTGGAAACACCATATATTTT. Its translation: CSVRAGNTIYF. V usage is TRBV29-1 and J usage is TRBJ1-3; D call uncertain. Germline loops: CDR1 SQVTM, CDR2 ANQGSEA. There are 11 residues in the CDR3. V lost 6 bases to trimming and J lost 2 bases, with 5 bases between them.

This chain connects TRBV28 to TRBJ1-3; maybe TRBD1 (6 bases). The CDR3 runs to 18 residues. Germline V gives CDR1 MDHEN, CDR2 SYDVKM. Trimming took off 2 bases at V and 0 bases at J, with 17 bases between the two ends. In nucleotides, the CDR3 is TGTGCCAGCAGTTTAAGACCCTTAGGGGGAGTCTCTGGAAACACCATATATTTT. It codes for CASSLRPLGGVSGNTIYF.

This rearrangement joins TRBV5-1 to TRBJ2-6, with TRBD1 as a possible D gene (5 bases). V lost 1 base to trimming and J lost 0 bases, with 8 bases between them. Germline CDR1 SGHRS, CDR2 YFSETQ. CDR3 length equals 16 residues. The CDR3 protein is CASSLRQTSGANVLTF. The DNA for the CDR3 is TGCGCCAGCAGCTTGAGACAGACCTCTGGGGCCAACGTCCTGACTTTC.

This chain joins TRBV2 and TRBJ2-1; a weak D match, TRBD1 (6 bases). The V and J ends lost 2 bases and 0 bases respectively, with 8 bases between them. Germline V lookup: CDR1 SNHLY, CDR2 FYNNEI. This CDR3 has 15 amino acids. CDR3 region: CASSERGGSYNEQFF. CDR3 nucleotides: TGTGCCAGCAGTGAAAGAGGGGGCTCCTACAATGAGCAGTTCTTC.

V usage is TRBV6-1 and J usage is TRBJ1-3; the D gene is possibly TRBD1 (6 bases). The CDR3 totals 14 residues. The germline V gene has CDR1 MNHNS and CDR2 SASEGT. The V end lost 6 bases, the J end lost 5 bases, and 14 bases lay between the germline ends. CDR3 in DNA: TGTGCCAGCAGGATAACAGGGTCTAGAAACACCATATATTTT. Translated: CASRITGSRNTIYF.

CDR3 nucleotides: TGTGCCAGCTCACCCCTCTCCGGGAGTTACAATGAGCAGTTCTTC. Residues: CASSPLSGSYNEQFF. V is TRBV18 and J is TRBJ2-1; perhaps TRBD2 as D (6 bases). Trimming stripped 3 bases from V and 4 bases from J, with 13 bases between. Germline V gives CDR1 KGHSH, CDR2 LQKENI. The CDR3 covers 15 residues.